This TCR beta chain is drawn from a study of cytomegalovirus exposure and HLA in healthy donors. Researchers ran the PCR with 60 Vbeta and 13 Jbeta primers. Sequencing used immunoSEQ multiplex PCR; TCRdb keeps in-frame clones, though not all of them. This table has roughly 20,000 clones, roughly 70% appearing once. This clone was counted a few times. The antigen is not known. Germline V gene lookup returns CDR1 LNHDA and CDR2 SQIVND (reference sequence). This CDR3 is 12 amino acids long. Deletions cut 3 bases from V and 4 bases from J, with 6 bases between. Study conclusions and caveats: An observed cluster of highly shared sequence variants was recorded as a likely sequencing artifact. According to an earlier analysis, most TCR beta V segments yielded productive rearrangements about 90% or about 30% of the time. Published work reported that the classifier diagnosed cytomegalovirus status with high specificity and sensitivity.

The sample taken for sequencing was PBMCs. This clonotype originated in a man aged 18-30 years in good health and CMV-seronegative. The chain employs TRBV19 and TRBJ1-2; D is unresolved. The CDR3 here is CASSISSYGYTF. Written as DNA, the CDR3 is TGTGCCAGTAGTATTAGCAGCTATGGCTACACCTTC.